This paragraph reports one T cell receptor (beta chain). Sequencing was performed with immunoSEQ multiplex PCR; in TCRdb, only in-frame clones are kept and a portion is missing. In the table there are 7,000 or so clones, 98% of which are singletons. The record originates from a study of naive CD8 T cells in extremely preterm neonates. CDR1 is MNHEY and CDR2 is SMNVEV in the germline V gene (reference sequence). This CDR3 comprises 15 residues. J gave up 4 bases and V 5 bases, and 9 bases lay outside the gene matches. Sequencing was performed on naive CD8+ T cells from blood. This receptor was taken from a human donor in good health. The chain recombines TRBV27 with TRBJ1-2; TRBD1 agrees at 8 bases. The CDR3 DNA sequence: TGTGCCAGCAGTATACAGGGGGTTGGGGCCTATGGCTACACCTTC. Protein sequence: CASSIQGVGAYGYTF.